The T cell receptor beta chain under discussion was sequenced for a study of T cell changes during pregnancy in multiple sclerosis. Germline CDR1 reads MRHNA; CDR2 reads SNTAGT. The V end was cut by 6 bases, the J end by 2 bases, with 14 bases between. CDR3 length: 15 amino acids. Generated by immunoSEQ multiplex PCR, the TCRdb table keeps only in-frame clones and is missing some. The sample has 79,000 or so clones; 80% to 95% are singletons. The chain links TRBV6-4 to TRBJ2-1, with a weak D call TRBD2 (7 bases). The sequence was obtained from a female donor in good health, enrolled as a control in a pregnancy study. The specimen comprised peripheral blood, sampled in the first trimester of pregnancy. The CDR3 nucleotides are TGTGCCAGCAGCCTGAGGGGGACTACCTACAATGAGCAGTTCTTC. It specifies CASSLRGTTYNEQFF.